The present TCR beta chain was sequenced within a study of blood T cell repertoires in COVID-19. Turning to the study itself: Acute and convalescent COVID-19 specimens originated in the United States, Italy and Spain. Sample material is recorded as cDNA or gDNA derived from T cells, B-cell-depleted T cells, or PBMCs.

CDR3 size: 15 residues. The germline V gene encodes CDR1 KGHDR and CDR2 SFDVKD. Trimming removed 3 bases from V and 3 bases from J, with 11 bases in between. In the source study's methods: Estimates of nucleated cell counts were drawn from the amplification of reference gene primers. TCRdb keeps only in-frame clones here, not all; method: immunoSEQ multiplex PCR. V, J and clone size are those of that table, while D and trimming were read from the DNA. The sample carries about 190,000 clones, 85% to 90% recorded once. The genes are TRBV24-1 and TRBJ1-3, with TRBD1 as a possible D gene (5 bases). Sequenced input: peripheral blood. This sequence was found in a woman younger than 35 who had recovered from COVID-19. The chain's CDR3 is CATSDPTALGNTIYF. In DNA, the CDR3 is TGTGCCACCAGTGATCCGACAGCGCTTGGAAACACCATATATTTT.